What follows describes a single T cell receptor beta chain. Its target is unknown. This sample was taken from a study of siplizumab effects on memory and regulatory T cells. The germline V gene has CDR1 LNHDA and CDR2 SQIVND (reference sequence). The CDR3 extends over 13 amino acids. V dropped 3 bases and J dropped 0 bases, with 5 bases sitting between them. Only in-frame clones appear in the TCRdb table, and some are missing; sequencing was by immunoSEQ multiplex PCR. The sample consists of some 100,000 clones, just over 90% of them appearing once. General study findings and limits: A minor share of alloreactive clones matched unstimulated subsets. Mean Treg-derived proportions of mappable alloreactive CD4+ clones were just under 70% for siplizumab and about 30% for controls. Siplizumab brought about a significant reduction in alloreactive sequences traceable to unstimulated CD4+ memory cells. Proof of suppressive function in proliferating Tregs from siplizumab cultures was not established.

The chain recombines TRBV19 with TRBJ1-2, with unresolved D. Material for sequencing was Tregs sorted from blood. The sequence derives from a human donor in good health. The CDR3 here is CASSIQTNYGYTF. As DNA, the CDR3 is TGTGCCAGTAGTATCCAGACTAACTATGGCTACACCTTC.